This record covers a single TCR beta chain. As yet, its antigen is unknown. This CDR3 contains 13 residues. Germline V gene lookup returns CDR1 SGDLS and CDR2 YYNGEE. Trimming shortened V by 2 bases and J by 2 bases, and 7 bases separated the two germline ends. The data belong to a study of T cell responses to AZD1222 COVID-19 vaccine. Notes on the study in general: Among vaccine-associated CD4 TCRs, coverage spanned spike, with dominance at 160-218 and 743-854. After two AZD1222 doses, spike-specific TCR breadth and depth rose versus day 0. Clonal diversity was possibly underestimated, and white British individuals and females predominated among donors.

Here immunoSEQ multiplex PCR was the method, and the copy in TCRdb shows in-frame clones only, minus some. The repertoire holds about 79,000 clones, with 89% as singletons. Second-dose timings of about 4 or about 12 weeks were pooled. The specimen was peripheral blood, collected 28 days after the second AZD1222 dose. The clonotype comes from an adult who received the AZD1222 COVID-19 vaccine. V gene TRBV9 combines with J gene TRBJ2-5, with D unresolved. CDR3 nucleotides: TGTGCCAGCAGCGTCTCTGGACAAGAGACCCAGTACTTC. Its protein is CASSVSGQETQYF.